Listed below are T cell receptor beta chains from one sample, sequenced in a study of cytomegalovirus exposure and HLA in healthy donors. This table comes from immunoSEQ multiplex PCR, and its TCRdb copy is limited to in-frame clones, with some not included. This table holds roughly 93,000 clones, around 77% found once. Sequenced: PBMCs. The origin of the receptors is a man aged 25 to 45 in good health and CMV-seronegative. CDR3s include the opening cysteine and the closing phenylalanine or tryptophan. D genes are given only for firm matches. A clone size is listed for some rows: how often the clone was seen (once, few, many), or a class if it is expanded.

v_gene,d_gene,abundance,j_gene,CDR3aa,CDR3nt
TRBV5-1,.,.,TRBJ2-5,CASSLGVEETQYF,TGCGCCAGCAGCTTAGGGGTAGAAGAGACCCAGTACTTC
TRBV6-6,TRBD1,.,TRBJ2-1,CASRRGTGSEHGQFF,TGTGCCAGCAGACGTGGGACAGGGAGCGAACATGGGCAGTTCTTC
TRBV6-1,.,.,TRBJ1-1,CASSEAVAENTEAFF,TGTGCCAGCAGTGAAGCGGTGGCAGAGAACACTGAAGCTTTCTTT
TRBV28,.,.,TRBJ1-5,CASSLLTFRGKNQPQHF,TGTGCCAGCAGTTTACTGACCTTCCGGGGGAAGAATCAGCCCCAGCATTTT
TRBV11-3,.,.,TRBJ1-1,CASSLDRGNTEAFF,TGTGCCAGCAGCTTAGACAGGGGGAACACTGAAGCTTTCTTT
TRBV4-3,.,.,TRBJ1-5,CASSLTLYSNQPQHF,TGCGCCAGCAGCCTAACCCTATATAGCAATCAGCCCCAGCATTTT
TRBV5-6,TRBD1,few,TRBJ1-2,CASSWTGGGYTF,TGTGCCAGCAGCTGGACAGGAGGCGGCTACACCTTC
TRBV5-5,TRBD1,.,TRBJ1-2,CASSASSGTGRYGYTF,TGTGCCAGCAGCGCCTCCTCCGGGACAGGACGCTATGGCTACACCTTC
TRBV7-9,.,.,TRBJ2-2,CASSFLTGELFF,TGTGCCAGCAGCTTTTTAACCGGGGAGCTGTTTTTT
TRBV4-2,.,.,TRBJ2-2,CASSQGPGTGELFF,TGTGCCAGCAGCCAAGGGCCCGGGACCGGGGAGCTGTTTTTT
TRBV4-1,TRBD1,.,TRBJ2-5,CASSPRDRGEETQYF,TGCGCCAGCAGCCCCCGGGACAGGGGAGAAGAGACCCAGTACTTC
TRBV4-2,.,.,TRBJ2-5,CASSQDSGAKETQYF,TGTGCCAGCAGCCAAGACTCAGGGGCGAAAGAGACCCAGTACTTC
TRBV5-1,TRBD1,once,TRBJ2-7,CASSKPGQGAGEQYF,TGCGCCAGCAGCAAACCGGGACAGGGGGCTGGTGAGCAGTACTTC
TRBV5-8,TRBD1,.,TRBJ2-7,CASSLGQGRSYEQYF,TGTGCCAGCAGCTTAGGACAGGGCCGTTCCTACGAGCAGTACTTC
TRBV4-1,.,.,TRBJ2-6,CASSPAGGQYWANVLTF,TGCGCCAGCAGCCCCGCGGGGGGACAGTACTGGGCCAACGTCCTGACTTTC
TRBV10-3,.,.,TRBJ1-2,CAISESNRGSDGYTF,TGTGCCATCAGTGAGTCGAATCGGGGGTCGGATGGCTACACCTTC
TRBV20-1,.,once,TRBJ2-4,CSVLDLGIQYF,TGCAGTGTCCTCGACTTGGGCATTCAGTACTTC
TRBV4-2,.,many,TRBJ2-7,CASSQEAGLYYEQYF,TGTGCCAGCAGCCAAGAGGCGGGACTGTACTACGAGCAGTACTTC
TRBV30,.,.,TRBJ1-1,CAWSVGLGAEAFF,TGTGCCTGGAGTGTGGGACTGGGCGCTGAAGCTTTCTTT
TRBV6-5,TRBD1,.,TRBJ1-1,CASTYRPGTGNTEAFF,TGTGCCAGCACTTACCGCCCCGGGACAGGGAACACTGAAGCTTTCTTT
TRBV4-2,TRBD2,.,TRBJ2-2,CASSQDPSGGAYTGELFF,TGTGCCAGCAGCCAAGATCCTAGCGGGGGGGCTTACACCGGGGAGCTGTTTTTT
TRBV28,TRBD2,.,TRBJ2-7,CASSRTGRGTSGSEQYF,TGTGCCAGCAGCCGAACAGGGAGGGGGACTAGCGGGAGCGAGCAGTACTTC
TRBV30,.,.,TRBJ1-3,CAWETGNGNTIYF,TGTGCCTGGGAGACAGGCAATGGAAACACCATATATTTT
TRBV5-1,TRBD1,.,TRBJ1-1,CASSLGGGQGNTEAFF,TGCGCCAGCAGCTTGGGAGGAGGACAGGGGAACACTGAGGCTTTCTTT
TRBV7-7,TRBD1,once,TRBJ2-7,CASSGTGISYEQYF,TGTGCCAGCAGCGGGACAGGGATCTCCTACGAGCAGTACTTC
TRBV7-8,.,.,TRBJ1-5,CASSFGTLSNQPQHF,TGTGCCAGCAGCTTCGGGACACTTAGCAATCAGCCCCAGCATTTT
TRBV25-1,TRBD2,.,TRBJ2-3,CASRGSAGGPVYDTQYF,TGTGCCAGCAGAGGGAGCGCGGGAGGGCCCGTTTATGATACGCAGTATTTT
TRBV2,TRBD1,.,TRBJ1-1,CASSRTGMNTEAFF,TGTGCCAGCAGTAGGACAGGGATGAACACTGAAGCTTTCTTT
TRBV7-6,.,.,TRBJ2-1,CASSFRGRLHDEQFF,TGTGCCAGCAGCTTTAGGGGCCGTCTGCACGATGAGCAGTTCTTC
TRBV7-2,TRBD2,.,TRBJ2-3,CASSLGLAKRKDTQYF,TGTGCCAGCAGCTTGGGACTAGCCAAAAGAAAAGATACGCAGTATTTT
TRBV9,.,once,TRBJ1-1,CASSASGAGEAEAFF,TGTGCCAGCAGCGCCTCCGGGGCAGGGGAAGCTGAAGCTTTCTTT
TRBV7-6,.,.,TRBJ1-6,CASSTTTGPSYNSPLHF,TGTGCCAGCAGCACAACTACAGGGCCCTCCTATAATTCACCCCTCCACTTT
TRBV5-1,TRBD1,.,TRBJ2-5,CASSGTGGRETQYF,TGCGCCAGCAGCGGAACAGGGGGAAGGGAGACCCAGTACTTC
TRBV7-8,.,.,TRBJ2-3,CASNLFRQGGYHTDTQYF,TGTGCCAGCAACCTTTTCCGACAGGGAGGATACCACACAGATACGCAGTATTTT
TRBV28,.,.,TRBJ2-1,CASSLWGTDAYNEQFF,TGTGCCAGCAGTTTATGGGGGACTGATGCCTACAATGAGCAGTTCTTC
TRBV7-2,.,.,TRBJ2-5,CASSLGQGRTQYF,TGTGCCAGCAGCTTAGGCCAGGGGAGGACCCAGTACTTC
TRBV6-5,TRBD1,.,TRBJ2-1,CASSYSRGQGVEQFF,TGTGCCAGCAGTTACTCCAGGGGACAGGGCGTTGAGCAGTTCTTC
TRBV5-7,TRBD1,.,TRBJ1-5,CASSLTGTGGQPQHF,TGTGCCAGCAGCTTGACCGGGACAGGGGGTCAGCCCCAGCATTTT
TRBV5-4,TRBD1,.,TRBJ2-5,CASSPRTGQKTQYF,TGTGCCAGCAGCCCCCGGACAGGGCAAAAGACCCAGTACTTC
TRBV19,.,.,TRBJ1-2,CASTHYAQAGYGYTF,TGTGCCAGTACCCATTACGCCCAGGCCGGATATGGCTACACCTTC
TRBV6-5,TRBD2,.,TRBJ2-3,CASSSSGVTDTQYF,TGTGCCAGCAGTAGTAGCGGGGTCACAGATACGCAGTATTTT
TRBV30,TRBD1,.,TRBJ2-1,CAWSVLPPGQGRYNEQFF,TGTGCCTGGAGTGTCTTACCTCCGGGACAGGGGCGCTACAATGAGCAGTTCTTC
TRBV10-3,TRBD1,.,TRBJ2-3,CAITGGQGGTDTQYF,TGTGCCATCACCGGGGGACAGGGGGGCACAGATACGCAGTATTTT
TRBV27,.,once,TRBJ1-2,CASSLSDSYGYTF,TGTGCCAGCAGTTTATCGGACAGCTATGGCTACACCTTC
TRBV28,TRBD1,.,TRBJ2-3,CAMGTGSTDTQYF,TGTGCCATGGGGACAGGGAGCACAGATACGCAGTATTTT
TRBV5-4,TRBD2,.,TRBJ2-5,CASSLRGGLAGGETQYF,TGTGCCAGCAGCTTGAGGGGAGGGCTAGCGGGAGGCGAGACCCAGTACTTC
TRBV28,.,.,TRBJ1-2,CASSESQGYGYTF,TGTGCCAGCAGTGAATCCCAGGGATACGGCTACACCTTC
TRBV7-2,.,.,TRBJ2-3,CASSLQRSTDTQYF,TGTGCCAGCAGCTTACAGCGGAGCACAGATACGCAGTATTTT
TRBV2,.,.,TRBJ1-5,CASSDSRGNQPQHF,TGTGCCAGCAGTGACAGCAGGGGCAATCAGCCCCAGCATTTT
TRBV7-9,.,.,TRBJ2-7,CASSLAGQIYEQYF,TGTGCCAGCAGCTTGGCGGGGCAAATCTACGAGCAGTACTTC
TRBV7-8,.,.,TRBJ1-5,CASSKQEQGNQPQHF,TGTGCCAGCAGTAAGCAGGAACAGGGCAATCAGCCCCAGCATTTT
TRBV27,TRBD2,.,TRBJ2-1,CASTRRASGRAGEQFF,TGTGCCAGCACCCGTAGGGCTAGCGGGAGGGCCGGTGAGCAGTTCTTC
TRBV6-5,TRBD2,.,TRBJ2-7,CASSWRGSSYEQYF,TGTGCCAGCAGTTGGCGGGGGAGCTCCTACGAGCAGTACTTC